This passage covers 30 T cell receptor beta chains from one sample sequenced in a study of blood T cells in healthy people across ages (dated by TCRdb to between 2015 and 2017). Receptors were amplified or captured by 5' RACE. Sequencing used an Illumina HiSeq 2500. A second PCR of about 6 to 12 cycles was run with a J-beta primer mix and a sample-barcoded 5' primer. TCRdb handled the public reads itself, with Q25 trimming in fastp and clone calling in MiXCR, and kept productive beta chains. Records with the same CDR3 protein are collapsed into one entry carrying the most frequent genes and DNA. The sample data list 900,000 to 950,000 distinct CDR3 sequences, and roughly 28% of these were observed just once. The ten largest clones represent approximately 10% of the sample. In addition, the sample was reused for a study of T cells of mothers and their children.

Sequenced sample: blood. The receptors come from a woman in her thirties or forties in good health.

The table lists this clonotype with many counts. This rearrangement joins TRBV2 to TRBJ2-5; 8 bases are shared with TRBD2. In germline, CDR1 is SNHLY, CDR2 FYNNEI. The length of the CDR3 is 15 residues. After removal of 5 bases from V and 2 bases from J, the junction contained 7 bases not matched to a gene. This chain's CDR3 is CASSTLAGRQETQYF. The CDR3 nucleotides read TGTGCCAGCAGTACCTTAGCGGGGCGACAAGAGACCCAGTACTTC.

This clonotype came up many times. This chain joins TRBV7-2 and TRBJ2-5; D gene unclear. The CDR3 loop spans 11 amino acids. Trimming pared 8 bases from V and 5 bases from J, leaving 9 bases between. Germline V lookup: CDR1 SGHTA, CDR2 FQGNSA. The chain's CDR3 is CASLSTETQYF. The CDR3 nucleotides are TGTGCCAGCCTATCGACGGAGACCCAGTACTTC.

The chain recombines TRBV15 with TRBJ2-1, with 10 bases fitting TRBD2. J lost 5 bases, V lost 5 bases, and 6 bases had no gene match. The CDR3 length is 15 residues. CDR1 and CDR2 (germline): LNHNV, YYDKDF (reference sequence). The CDR3, as DNA: TGTGCCACCAGCTACGTAGCGGGGGGAAACAATGAGCAGTTCTTC. Translating it yields CATSYVAGGNNEQFF.

The table lists this clonotype with many counts. This chain links TRBV18 with TRBJ2-3; D is possibly TRBD1 (6 bases). The CDR3 has 15 amino acids. V dropped 4 bases and J dropped 2 bases, with 13 bases sitting between them. CDR1 and CDR2 (germline): KGHSH, LQKENI. This CDR3 is CASSLRTDPTDTQYF. DNA of the CDR3: TGTGCCAGCTCACTTAGGACAGACCCCACAGATACGCAGTATTTT.

J is TRBJ2-7 and V is TRBV5-1; possibly TRBD1 for D (5 bases). Looked up from germline, CDR1 is SGHRS and CDR2 is YFSETQ. V gave up 2 bases and J gave up 2 bases, with 8 bases separating them. CDR3 size: 13 residues. The CDR3 nucleotides read TGCGCCAGCAGCTTACAGGCTCCCTACGAGCAGTACTTC. It is translated as CASSLQAPYEQYF.

There are a few counts of this clonotype. The rearrangement joins TRBV14 to TRBJ2-5; D is ambiguous. The ends were cut back, 7 bases at V and 0 bases at J, with 12 bases in the middle. Per the germline V gene, CDR1 is SGHDN and CDR2 is FVKESK. The CDR3 loop spans 14 amino acids. CDR3 nucleotide sequence: TGTGCCAGCACCCCAGCAGGATACCAAGAGACCCAGTACTTC. Translating it yields CASTPAGYQETQYF.

Details on this clonotype: Mismatch with germline at one junction end may stem from a read error. The chain is built from TRBV5-8 and TRBJ2-2, with D perhaps assigned TRBD1 or TRBD2 (5 bases each). Looked up from germline, CDR1 is SGHTS and CDR2 is YDEGEE. The CDR3 contains 16 residues. The CDR3, as DNA: TGTGCCAGCAGTCCGAAGGGGTACCGAAACACCGGGGAGCGGTTTTTT. Amino acids: CASSPKGYRNTGERFF.

This clonotype was picked up a small number of times. The chain combines TRBV19 with TRBJ2-5; the D gene is possibly TRBD1 (5 bases). Near its end, the DNA agrees better with TRBJ2-4, so the J call may be wrong. The CDR3 totals 14 residues. The germline gives CDR1 LNHDA, CDR2 SQIVND (reference sequence). CDR3 in amino acids: CASSPDITTHIQYF. CDR3 coding DNA: TGTGCCAGTAGTCCGGACATCACCACCCACATTCAGTACTTC.

The chain couples TRBV25-1 to TRBJ1-4; 7 nucleotides match TRBD1. There are 14 residues in the CDR3. V was clipped by 3 bases and J by 8 bases; unmatched bases: 6. Germline CDR1 reads MGHDK; CDR2 reads SYGVNS. The CDR3 reads CASSETGTSEKLFF. The CDR3 nucleotides are TGTGCCAGCAGTGAGACAGGGACTTCGGAAAAACTGTTTTTT.

This clonotype was observed a handful of times. At one boundary the junction diverges from the germline segment, which might be a read error. This rearrangement joins TRBV4-2 to TRBJ2-6; TRBD1 or TRBD2 may be the D gene (5 bases each). The germline V gene encodes CDR1 LGHNA and CDR2 YNFKEQ. The CDR3 sequence is 16 residues long. The CDR3 reads CASSQDRGSGANVPTF. In nucleotides, the CDR3 is TGTGCCAGCAGCCAAGATCGGGGCTCTGGGGCCAACGTCCCGACTTTC.

The chain recombines TRBV7-2 with TRBJ2-3; TRBD2 matches 10 bases. V was pared by 3 bases and J by 3 bases, with 3 bases of the junction left unmatched. The CDR3 length is 15 residues. CDR1 is SGHTA, CDR2 FQGNSA, per germline. In nucleotides, the CDR3 is TGTGCCAGCAGCTTGCTAGCGGGGGCAACAGATACGCAGTATTTT. Protein sequence: CASSLLAGATDTQYF.

J is TRBJ2-2 and V is TRBV19; tentatively, D is TRBD1 or TRBD2 (5 bases each). Germline V gives CDR1 LNHDA, CDR2 SQIVND (reference sequence). V lost 1 base and J 4 bases, leaving 10 bases between the germline ends. CDR3 length: 15 amino acids. The chain's CDR3 is CASSIGGVGTGELFF. CDR3 in DNA: TGTGCCAGTAGTATAGGAGGGGTAGGCACCGGGGAGCTGTTTTTT.

This clonotype was recorded many times. The gene calls are TRBV6-6 and TRBJ1-2; a possible D gene is TRBD1 (6 bases). CDR3 length equals 15 residues. In germline, CDR1 is MNHNY, CDR2 SVGAGI (reference sequence). Trimming took off 0 bases at V and 3 bases at J, with 11 bases between the two ends. In DNA, the CDR3 is TGTGCCAGCAGTTACTCTTCAGGGGAATACTATGGCTACACCTTC. Translated, it gives CASSYSSGEYYGYTF.

About this clonotype itself: At one of its ends the junction is not consistent with the germline gene, which may arise from a read error. The chain uses TRBV12-3 or TRBV12-4 and TRBJ2-3, with 9 bases that match TRBD1. The CDR3 length is 14 residues. As DNA, the CDR3 is TGTGCCAGCAAGACCGGGACAGGGCTAGATGCGCAGTATTTT. Protein product: CASKTGTGLDAQYF.

The rearrangement uses TRBV24-1 and TRBJ1-5; TRBD1 matches at 9 bases. The CDR3 runs to 14 residues. V dropped 7 bases and J dropped 4; count of bases not matched to a gene: 4. CDR1 KGHDR and CDR2 SFDVKD come from the germline V gene. This CDR3 reads CATRRGQGNQPQHF. The CDR3, as DNA: TGTGCCACCAGGAGGGGACAGGGAAATCAGCCCCAGCATTTT.

In nucleotides, the CDR3 is TGTGCCAGCAGCTACCGGACAGCGAACACCGGGGAGCTGTTTTTT. Its protein is CASSYRTANTGELFF. The J gene is TRBJ2-2, the V gene TRBV7-2; maybe TRBD1 (6 bases). CDR1 is SGHTA and CDR2 is FQGNSA in the germline V gene. This CDR3 comprises 15 residues. Trimming shortened V by 4 bases and J by 0 bases, and 9 bases separated the two germline ends.

This clonotype was counted only a few times. J is TRBJ2-7 and V is TRBV28, with D uncertain. Germline CDR1 MDHEN, CDR2 SYDVKM. The CDR3 extends over 14 amino acids. Trimming removed 0 bases at V and 1 base at J, with 7 bases between. The DNA for the CDR3 is TGTGCCAGCAGTTTATGGCCAGGATCCTACGAGCAGTACTTC. As protein: CASSLWPGSYEQYF.

The rearrangement joins TRBV2 to TRBJ1-5, with D perhaps TRBD1 (6 bases). Germline V gene lookup returns CDR1 SNHLY and CDR2 FYNNEI. The V end lost 6 bases, the J end lost 2 bases, and 14 bases lay between the germline ends. This CDR3 spans 15 amino acids. The CDR3 DNA reads TGTGCCAGCAGACAGGGCTTTAATGGCAATCAGCCCCAGCATTTT. Protein product: CASRQGFNGNQPQHF. The variable domain in full, completed from reference TRBV2 and TRBJ1-5, reads EPEVTQTPSHQVTQMGQEVILRCVPISNHLYFYWYRQILGQKVEFLVSFYNNEISEKSEIFDDQFSVERPDGSNFTLKIRSTKLEDSAMYFCASRQGFNGNQPQHFGDGTRLSIL.

The rearrangement uses TRBV19 and TRBJ2-7; 8 bases fit TRBD1. V was pared by 0 bases and J by 5 bases, with 9 bases of the junction left unmatched. The CDR3 is made up of 16 amino acids. CDR1 is LNHDA and CDR2 is SQIVND in the germline V gene (reference sequence). The CDR3 sequence is CASSIDRDRGDDEQYF. The CDR3 nucleotides read TGTGCCAGTAGTATAGATAGAGACAGGGGCGACGACGAGCAGTACTTC.

As DNA, the CDR3 is TGTGCCAGCAGTGGACACGACCCGAACACTGAAGCTTTCTTT. Protein sequence: CASSGHDPNTEAFF. This chain joins TRBV6-5 and TRBJ1-1; tentatively, D is TRBD1 (5 bases). This CDR3 region has 14 residues. The V gene's germline CDR1 is MNHEY and CDR2 SVGAGI. Between the trimmed V and J ends, which lost 5 bases and 1 base, there was a span of 11 bases.

The chain couples TRBV11-2 to TRBJ1-1; no definite D call. The CDR3 covers 13 residues. V was pared by 5 bases and J by 3 bases, with 10 bases between. The germline CDR1 and CDR2 sequences are SGHAT and FQNNGV. CDR3 sequence (DNA): TGTGCCAGCAGCCAATCTGGTTACACTGAAGCTTTCTTT. It is translated as CASSQSGYTEAFF.

This clonotype was picked up many times. The chain uses TRBV9 and TRBJ2-7; D perhaps matches TRBD2 (5 bases). Germline V CDR1 and CDR2: SGDLS, YYNGEE. V dropped 4 bases and J dropped 6 bases, with 17 bases sitting between them. The CDR3 runs 14 residues. CDR3 in amino acids: CASSPPGGYSEQYF. CDR3 coding DNA: TGTGCCAGCAGCCCCCCAGGAGGCTACAGCGAGCAGTACTTC.

This chain joins TRBV4-1 and TRBJ2-7; a weak D match, TRBD1 (5 bases). V lost 3 bases and J 0 bases, leaving 15 bases between the germline ends. The germline V gene encodes CDR1 MGHRA and CDR2 YSYEKL. CDR3 size: 16 residues. The CDR3 is CASSHAKGILSYEQYF. CDR3 DNA sequence: TGCGCCAGCAGCCATGCGAAGGGGATACTCTCCTACGAGCAGTACTTC.

The gene calls are TRBV5-5 and TRBJ2-7; D remains ambiguous. The germline V gene has CDR1 SGHKS and CDR2 YYEKEE (reference sequence). With 3 bases removed from V and 0 bases from J, the gap between germline ends came to 10 bases. The CDR3 has 14 amino acids. CDR3 protein: CASSWAPGSYEQYF. For the CDR3, the DNA is TGTGCCAGCAGCTGGGCCCCAGGCTCCTACGAGCAGTACTTC. Variable domain in full (rest from reference TRBV5-5 and TRBJ2-7): DAGVTQSPTHLIKTRGQQVTLRCSPISGHKSVSWYQQVLGQGPQFIFQYYEKEERGRGNFPDRFSARQFPNYSSELNVNALLLGDSALYLCASSWAPGSYEQYFGPGTRLTVT.

This clonotype was seen more than once but under ten times. The V call is TRBV20-1, the J call TRBJ2-7; 7 bases agree with TRBD1. V shed 3 bases, J shed 2 bases, and the junction held 7 bases outside the gene matches. There are 14 residues in the CDR3. CDR1 DFQATT and CDR2 SNEGSKA come from the germline V gene (reference sequence). CDR3 protein: CSASLRDRAYEQYF. CDR3 DNA: TGCAGTGCTAGCCTCCGGGACAGAGCCTACGAGCAGTACTTC.

The chain uses TRBV6-5 and TRBJ1-1; 9 bases line up with TRBD1. The CDR3 length is 14 residues. CDR1 MNHEY and CDR2 SVGAGI come from the germline V gene. The J segment lost 3 bases and the V segment lost 7 bases, leaving 6 bases of the junction unmatched. Here the CDR3 reads CASKNRGLDTEAFF. In DNA, the CDR3 is TGTGCCAGCAAAAACAGGGGGCTCGACACTGAAGCTTTCTTT.

This chain joins TRBV9 and TRBJ2-7, with 9 positions matching TRBD2. CDR1 is SGDLS and CDR2 is YYNGEE in the germline V gene. With 4 bases clipped from V and 3 bases from J, the junction kept 11 bases outside the gene matches. The CDR3 covers 16 residues. Here the CDR3 reads CASSLRGSGSYYEQYF. The CDR3 region has the DNA TGTGCCAGCAGCCTCCGCGGTAGCGGGAGCTACTACGAGCAGTACTTC. The full variable domain, with the rest looked up from reference TRBV9 and TRBJ2-7, is DSGVTQTPKHLITATGQRVTLRCSPRSGDLSVYWYQQSLDQGLQFLIQYYNGEERAKGNILERFSAQQFPDLHSELNLSSLELGDSALYFCASSLRGSGSYYEQYFGPGTRLTVT.

The J gene is TRBJ2-5, the V gene TRBV5-1; 10 nucleotides agree with TRBD2. With 2 bases clipped from V and 0 bases from J, the junction kept 4 bases outside the gene matches. CDR1 is SGHRS and CDR2 is YFSETQ in the germline V gene. The CDR3 spans 16 residues. As DNA, the CDR3 is TGCGCCAGCAGCTTAGGACTAGCGGCTAACCAAGAGACCCAGTACTTC. This translates into CASSLGLAANQETQYF.

This clonotype turned up a few times. The chain employs TRBV20-1 and TRBJ2-1, with 7 positions matching TRBD1. With V trimmed by 0 bases and J by 5 bases, 7 bases remained unmatched. CDR3 length: 15 amino acids. Per the germline V gene, CDR1 is DFQATT and CDR2 is SNEGSKA (reference sequence). This CDR3 reads CSARDPRTGDNEQFF. The CDR3 nucleotides are TGCAGTGCTAGAGATCCCCGGACAGGAGACAATGAGCAGTTCTTC.

CDR3 sequence: CASSFQGGKNNEQFF. Written as DNA, the CDR3 is TGCGCCAGCAGCTTCCAGGGAGGAAAGAACAATGAGCAGTTCTTC. The chain uses TRBV5-1 and TRBJ2-1, with D possibly matching TRBD2 (6 bases). Trimming took off 2 bases at V and 5 bases at J, with 14 bases between the two ends. The germline V gene has CDR1 SGHRS and CDR2 YFSETQ. The CDR3 spans 15 residues. Full variable domain (remainder filled in from reference TRBV5-1 and TRBJ2-1): KAGVTQTPRYLIKTRGQQVTLSCSPISGHRSVSWYQQTPGQGLQFLFEYFSETQRNKGNFPGRFSGRQFSNSRSEMNVSTLELGDSALYLCASSFQGGKNNEQFFGPGTRLTVL.